This T cell receptor beta chain was sequenced during a study of T cells after yellow fever vaccination. In the study overall: For low cell numbers, libraries were made with SMART-Seq v4 Ultra Low Input.

Each CDR3 protein is one row after TCRdb ran MiXCR on the 5' RACE reads. The sample has about 550,000 distinct CDR3 sequences, approximately 21% seen once. This clonotype came up a few times. V lost 5 bases and J 7 bases, leaving 9 bases between the germline ends. CDR3 length equals 12 residues. Germline V gene data show CDR1 as SGHTA and CDR2 as FQGNSA. The chain links TRBV7-2 to TRBJ2-1; D remains unclear. This TCR came from a man aged 30 to 39 who received the YFV17D yellow fever vaccine. The specimen was PBMCs, collected 15 days after the yellow fever booster vaccination. This CDR3 is CASSPFENEQFF. CDR3 DNA sequence: TGTGCCAGCAGCCCCTTTGAGAATGAGCAGTTCTTC.